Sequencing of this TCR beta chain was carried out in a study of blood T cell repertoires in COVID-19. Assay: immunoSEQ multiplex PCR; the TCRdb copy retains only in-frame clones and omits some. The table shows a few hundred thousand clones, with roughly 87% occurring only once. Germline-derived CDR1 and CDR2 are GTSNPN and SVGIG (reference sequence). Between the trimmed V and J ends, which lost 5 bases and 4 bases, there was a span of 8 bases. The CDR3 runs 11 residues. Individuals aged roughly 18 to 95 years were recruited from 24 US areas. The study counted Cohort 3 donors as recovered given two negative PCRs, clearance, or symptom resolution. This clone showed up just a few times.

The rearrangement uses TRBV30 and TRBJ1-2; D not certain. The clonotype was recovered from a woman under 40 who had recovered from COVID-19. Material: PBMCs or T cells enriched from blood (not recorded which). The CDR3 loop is CAWVDFYGYTF. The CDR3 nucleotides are TGTGCCTGGGTTGACTTCTATGGCTACACCTTC.